This T cell receptor beta chain is drawn from a study of cytomegalovirus exposure and HLA in healthy donors. Overall study results and limits: Researchers catalogued some 160 TCR beta chains as cytomegalovirus-associated. Confirmation was obtained in vitro that a few CMV-associated chains are specific for CMV antigens.

Sequencing was performed with immunoSEQ multiplex PCR; in TCRdb, only in-frame clones are kept and a portion is missing. This sample has roughly 60,000 clones, with just over 90% found just once. Notes on this clone: Its specificity is not known.

This CDR3 has 15 residues. The V gene lost 1 base and the J gene lost 5 bases, with 12 bases spanning the gap. Germline V gene sequence: CDR1 SGHTS, CDR2 YDEGEE. The receptor was derived from a woman between 18 and 30 years old in good health and CMV-seronegative. Sequenced input: PBMCs. This chain joins TRBV5-8 and TRBJ2-2; D is possibly TRBD2 (5 bases). CDR3 region: CASSLRRLKTGELFF. The CDR3, as DNA: TGTGCCAGCAGCTTGAGGAGGCTGAAGACCGGGGAGCTGTTTTTT.